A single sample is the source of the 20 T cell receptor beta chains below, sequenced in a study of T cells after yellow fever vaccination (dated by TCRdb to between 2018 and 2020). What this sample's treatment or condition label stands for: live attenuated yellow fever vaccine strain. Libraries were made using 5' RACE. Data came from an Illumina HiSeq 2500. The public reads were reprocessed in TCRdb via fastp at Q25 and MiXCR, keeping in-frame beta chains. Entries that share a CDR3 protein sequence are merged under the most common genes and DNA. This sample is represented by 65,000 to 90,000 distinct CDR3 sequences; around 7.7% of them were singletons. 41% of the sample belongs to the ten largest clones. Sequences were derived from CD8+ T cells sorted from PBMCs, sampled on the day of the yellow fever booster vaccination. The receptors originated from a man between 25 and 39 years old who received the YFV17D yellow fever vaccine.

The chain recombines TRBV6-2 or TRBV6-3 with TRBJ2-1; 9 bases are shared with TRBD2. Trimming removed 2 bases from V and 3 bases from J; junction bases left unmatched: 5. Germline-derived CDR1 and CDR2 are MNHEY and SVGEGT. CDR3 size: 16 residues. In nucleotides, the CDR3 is TGTGCCAGCAGTTACCAGACTAGCGGAAACTACAATGAGCAGTTCTTC. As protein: CASSYQTSGNYNEQFF.

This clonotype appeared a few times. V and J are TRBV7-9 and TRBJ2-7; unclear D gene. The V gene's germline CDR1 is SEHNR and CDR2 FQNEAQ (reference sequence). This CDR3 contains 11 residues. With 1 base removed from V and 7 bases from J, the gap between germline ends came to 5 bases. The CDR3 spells CASSLGVEQYF. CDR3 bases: TGTGCCAGCAGCTTAGGGGTGGAGCAGTACTTC.

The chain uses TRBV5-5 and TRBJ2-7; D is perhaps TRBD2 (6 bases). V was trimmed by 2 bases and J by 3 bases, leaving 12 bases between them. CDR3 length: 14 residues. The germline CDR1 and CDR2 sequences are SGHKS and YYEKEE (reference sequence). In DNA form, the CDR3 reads TGTGCCAGCAGCTTAACGGGAGTCGGCTACGAGCAGTACTTC. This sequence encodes CASSLTGVGYEQYF.

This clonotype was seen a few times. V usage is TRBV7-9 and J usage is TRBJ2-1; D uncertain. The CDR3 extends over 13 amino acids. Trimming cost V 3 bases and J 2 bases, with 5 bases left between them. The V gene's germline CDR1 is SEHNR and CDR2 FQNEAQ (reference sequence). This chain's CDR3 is CASSFVPYNEQFF. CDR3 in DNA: TGTGCCAGCAGCTTTGTCCCCTACAATGAGCAGTTCTTC.

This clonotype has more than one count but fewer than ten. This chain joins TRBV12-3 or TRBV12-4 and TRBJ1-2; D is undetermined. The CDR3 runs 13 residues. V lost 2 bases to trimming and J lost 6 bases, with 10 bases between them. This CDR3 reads CASSLLEWDGYTF. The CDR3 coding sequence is TGTGCCAGCAGTTTATTAGAATGGGATGGCTACACCTTC.

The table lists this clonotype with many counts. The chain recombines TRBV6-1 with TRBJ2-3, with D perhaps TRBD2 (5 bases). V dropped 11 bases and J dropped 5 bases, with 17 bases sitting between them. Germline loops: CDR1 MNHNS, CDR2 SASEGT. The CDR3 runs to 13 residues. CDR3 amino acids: CASRTSGRDTQYF. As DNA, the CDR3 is TGTGCCTCACGTACGAGCGGCAGAGATACGCAGTATTTT.

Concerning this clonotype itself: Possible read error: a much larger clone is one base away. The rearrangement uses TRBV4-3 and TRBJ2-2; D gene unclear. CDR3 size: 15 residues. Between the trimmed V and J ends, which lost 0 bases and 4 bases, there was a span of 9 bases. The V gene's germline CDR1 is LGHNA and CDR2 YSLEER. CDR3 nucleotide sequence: TGCGCCAGCAGCCAAGAAGGGTGCGGCACCGGGGAGCTGTTTTTT. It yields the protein CASSQEGCGTGELFF.

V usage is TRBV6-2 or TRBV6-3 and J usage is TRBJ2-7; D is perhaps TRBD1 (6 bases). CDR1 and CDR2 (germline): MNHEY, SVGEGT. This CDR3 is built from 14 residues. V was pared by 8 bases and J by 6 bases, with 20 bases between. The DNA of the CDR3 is TGTGCCAGCGCCTCGGGACACCAAACTGCCGAGCAGTACTTC. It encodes CASASGHQTAEQYF.

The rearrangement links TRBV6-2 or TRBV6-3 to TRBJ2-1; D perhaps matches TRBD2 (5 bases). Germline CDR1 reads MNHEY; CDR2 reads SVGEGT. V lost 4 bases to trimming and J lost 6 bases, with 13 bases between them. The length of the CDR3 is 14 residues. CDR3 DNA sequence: TGTGCCAGCAGTTTAACGGAGGAGATCAATGAGCAGTTCTTC. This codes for CASSLTEEINEQFF.

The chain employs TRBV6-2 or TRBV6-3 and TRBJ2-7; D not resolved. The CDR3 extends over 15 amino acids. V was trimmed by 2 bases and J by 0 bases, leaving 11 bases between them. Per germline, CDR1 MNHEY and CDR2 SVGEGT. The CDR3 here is CASSYGEDYSYEQYF. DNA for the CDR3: TGTGCCAGCAGTTACGGAGAGGATTACTCCTACGAGCAGTACTTC.

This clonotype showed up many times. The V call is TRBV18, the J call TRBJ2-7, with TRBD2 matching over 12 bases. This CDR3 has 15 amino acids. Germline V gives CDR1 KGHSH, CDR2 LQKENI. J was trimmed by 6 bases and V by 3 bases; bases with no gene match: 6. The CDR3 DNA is TGTGCCAGCTCACCGATGACTAGCGGGAGCTCCGAGCAGTACTTC. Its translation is CASSPMTSGSSEQYF.

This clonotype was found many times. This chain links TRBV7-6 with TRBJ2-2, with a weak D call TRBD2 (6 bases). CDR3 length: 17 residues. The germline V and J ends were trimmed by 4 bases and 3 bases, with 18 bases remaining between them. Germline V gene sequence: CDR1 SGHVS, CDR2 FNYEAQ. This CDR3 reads CASSSTPSGTYTGELFF. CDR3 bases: TGTGCCAGCAGCTCCACCCCCTCCGGGACTTACACCGGGGAGCTGTTTTTT.

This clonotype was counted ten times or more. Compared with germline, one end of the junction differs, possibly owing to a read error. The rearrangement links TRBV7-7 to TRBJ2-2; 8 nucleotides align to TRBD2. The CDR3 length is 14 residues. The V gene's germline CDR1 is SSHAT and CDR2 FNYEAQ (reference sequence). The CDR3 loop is CASSRGGASGELFF. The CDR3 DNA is TGTGCTAGCAGCCGGGGGGGCGCGTCCGGGGAGCTGTTTTTT.

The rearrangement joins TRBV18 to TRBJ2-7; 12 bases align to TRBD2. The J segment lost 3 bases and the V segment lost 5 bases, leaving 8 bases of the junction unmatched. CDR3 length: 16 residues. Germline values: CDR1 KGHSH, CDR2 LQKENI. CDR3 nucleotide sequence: TGTGCCAGCTCAGTGGCTAGCGGGAGGGCTCTCTACGAGCAGTACTTC. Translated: CASSVASGRALYEQYF.

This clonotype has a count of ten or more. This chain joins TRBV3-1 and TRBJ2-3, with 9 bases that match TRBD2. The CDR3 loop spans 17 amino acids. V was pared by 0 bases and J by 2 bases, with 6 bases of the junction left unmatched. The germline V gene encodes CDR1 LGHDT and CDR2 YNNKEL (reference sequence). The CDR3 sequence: CASSQDNAGGVTDTQYF. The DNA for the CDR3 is TGTGCCAGCAGCCAAGATAACGCGGGAGGGGTCACAGATACGCAGTATTTT.

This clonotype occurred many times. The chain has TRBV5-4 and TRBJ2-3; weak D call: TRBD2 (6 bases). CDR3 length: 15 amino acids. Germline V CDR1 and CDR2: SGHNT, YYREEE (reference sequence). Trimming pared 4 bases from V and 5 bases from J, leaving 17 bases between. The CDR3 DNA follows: TGTGCCAGCAGCCTCGACGGGGGTTTAGGAGATACGCAGTATTTT. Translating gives CASSLDGGLGDTQYF.

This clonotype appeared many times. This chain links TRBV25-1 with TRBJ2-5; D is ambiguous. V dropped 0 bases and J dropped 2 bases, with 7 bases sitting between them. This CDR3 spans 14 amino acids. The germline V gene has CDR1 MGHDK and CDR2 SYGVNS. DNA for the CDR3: TGTGCCAGCAGTGAATACTCCAGTCAAGAGACCCAGTACTTC. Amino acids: CASSEYSSQETQYF.

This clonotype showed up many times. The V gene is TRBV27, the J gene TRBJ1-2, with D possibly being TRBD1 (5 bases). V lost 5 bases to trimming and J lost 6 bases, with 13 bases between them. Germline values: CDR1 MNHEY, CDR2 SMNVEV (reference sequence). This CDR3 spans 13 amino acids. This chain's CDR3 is CASSHGGMDGYTF. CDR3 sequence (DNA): TGTGCCAGCAGTCACGGGGGGATGGATGGCTACACCTTC.

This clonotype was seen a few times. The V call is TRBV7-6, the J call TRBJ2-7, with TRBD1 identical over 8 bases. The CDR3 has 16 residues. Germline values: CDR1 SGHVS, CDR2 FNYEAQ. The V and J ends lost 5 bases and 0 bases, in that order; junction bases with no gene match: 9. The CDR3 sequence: CASSPRTGPYSYEQYF. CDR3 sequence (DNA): TGTGCCAGCAGCCCACGGACAGGGCCGTACTCCTACGAGCAGTACTTC.

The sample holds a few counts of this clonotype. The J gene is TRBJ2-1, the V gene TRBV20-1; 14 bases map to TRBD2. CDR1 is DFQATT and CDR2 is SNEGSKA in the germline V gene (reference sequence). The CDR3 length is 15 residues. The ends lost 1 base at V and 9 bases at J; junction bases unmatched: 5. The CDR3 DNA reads TGCAGTGCTAGAGTACCCGGGACTAGCGGGGGTGAGCAGTTCTTC. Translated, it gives CSARVPGTSGGEQFF.